Below, 22 T cell receptor beta chains from the same sample are listed, as sequenced in a study of blood T cell repertoires in COVID-19. The repertoire was sequenced with immunoSEQ multiplex PCR; TCRdb's copy has only in-frame clones and lacks some. The sample records just over 85,000 clones, 89% being singletons. What was sequenced was peripheral blood. The receptors were gathered from a man aged 50-60 years with acute or convalescent COVID-19.

The chain recombines TRBV30 with TRBJ1-3; no clear D. From germline, CDR1 is GTSNPN and CDR2 SVGIG (reference sequence). The CDR3 covers 14 residues. V lost 0 bases and J lost 0, with 6 bases in between. The CDR3 region is CAWSVVGSGNTIYF. CDR3 in DNA: TGTGCCTGGAGTGTAGTCGGCTCTGGAAACACCATATATTTT.

This chain connects TRBV7-2 to TRBJ2-5, with 13 nucleotides matching TRBD2. The CDR3 runs 15 residues. V shed 6 bases and J 5 bases; nucleotides not matched to a gene: 6. The germline V gene has CDR1 SGHTA and CDR2 FQGNSA. CDR3 protein: CASRATSGGFETQYF. Written as DNA, the CDR3 is TGTGCCAGCAGAGCGACTAGCGGGGGGTTTGAGACCCAGTACTTC.

The chain has TRBV7-9 and TRBJ1-4, with TRBD1 matching 10 bases. The CDR3 consists of 16 residues. V gave up 5 bases and J gave up 2 bases; unmatched junction bases: 5. Germline loops: CDR1 SEHNR, CDR2 FQNEAQ (reference sequence). The CDR3 is CASSQSTGGTNEKLFF. The DNA of the CDR3 is TGTGCCAGCAGCCAATCGACAGGGGGCACTAATGAAAAACTGTTTTTT.

The rearrangement joins TRBV27 to TRBJ2-7; 7 nucleotides line up with TRBD1. The V and J ends lost 2 bases and 1 base, in that order; junction bases with no gene match: 8. CDR1 MNHEY and CDR2 SMNVEV come from the germline V gene (reference sequence). The CDR3 runs to 16 residues. The CDR3 DNA reads as TGTGCCAGCAGTTTAACCCGGGACAGTAAGTCCTACGAGCAGTACGTC. It encodes CASSLTRDSKSYEQYV.

The V and J genes are TRBV7-9 and TRBJ2-3; 10 nucleotides agree with TRBD2. The V gene's germline CDR1 is SEHNR and CDR2 FQNEAQ (reference sequence). This CDR3 spans 17 amino acids. The J segment lost 2 bases and the V segment lost 2 bases, leaving 7 bases of the junction unmatched. This CDR3 is CASSLSTSGAFTDTQYF. In nucleotides, the CDR3 is TGTGCCAGCAGCTTATCTACTAGCGGGGCGTTCACAGATACGCAGTATTTT.

This rearrangement joins TRBV4-1 to TRBJ2-5; 10 bases line up with TRBD2. Germline CDR1 MGHRA, CDR2 YSYEKL. There are 15 residues in the CDR3. Germline trimming cut 1 base from V and 4 bases from J; bases unmatched to any gene: 3. DNA for the CDR3: TGCGCCAGCAGCCAAGTAGCGGGGGGTGTAGAGACCCAGTACTTC. Residues: CASSQVAGGVETQYF.

The chain is built from TRBV4-1 and TRBJ1-4, with a weak D call TRBD1 (5 bases). CDR3 length: 14 residues. CDR1 and CDR2 (germline): MGHRA, YSYEKL. V lost 0 bases, J lost 6 bases, and 8 bases lay in between. CDR3 nucleotides: TGCGCCAGCAGCCAAGATGGGACTGATGAAAAACTGTTTTTT. Translating gives CASSQDGTDEKLFF.

J is TRBJ2-1 and V is TRBV5-3, with unresolved D. TRBV5-3 falls under the ORF class, with uncertain function. This CDR3 is 15 amino acids long. V shed 3 bases and J shed 4 bases, with 14 bases lying between them. The CDR3 spells CARSWAHRFYNEQFF. The CDR3 DNA follows: TGTGCCAGAAGCTGGGCCCACCGATTTTACAATGAGCAGTTCTTC.

The chain combines TRBV9 with TRBJ1-5; D is possibly TRBD1 (5 bases). Germline loops: CDR1 SGDLS, CDR2 YYNGEE. CDR3 length: 16 amino acids. Trimming took off 3 bases at V and 5 bases at J, with 18 bases between the two ends. The CDR3 bases are TGTGCCAGCAGCGCAGGAGGGCAGGGCCCAGATCAGCCCCAGCATTTT. As protein: CASSAGGQGPDQPQHF. The full variable domain, rest sourced from reference TRBV9 and TRBJ1-5, is DSGVTQTPKHLITATGQRVTLRCSPRSGDLSVYWYQQSLDQGLQFLIQYYNGEERAKGNILERFSAQQFPDLHSELNLSSLELGDSALYFCASSAGGQGPDQPQHFGDGTRLSIL.

The V call is TRBV6-2 or TRBV6-3, the J call TRBJ1-1, with 9 bases that match TRBD1. Germline V gene lookup returns CDR1 MNHEY and CDR2 SVGEGT. The V segment lost 5 bases and the J segment 2 bases; nucleotides outside the gene matches: 12. The length of the CDR3 is 17 residues. CDR3 coding DNA: TGTGCCAGCAGTCTCCCGGGACAGGGTTACCGAAACACTGAAGCTTTCTTT. It encodes CASSLPGQGYRNTEAFF.

This clone was seen a handful of times. J is TRBJ2-3 and V is TRBV12-5, with 8 bases aligning to TRBD1. Looked up from germline, CDR1 is LGHNT and CDR2 is FRNRAP. CDR3 size: 15 residues. With 6 bases clipped from V and 3 bases from J, the junction kept 8 bases outside the gene matches. The CDR3: CASGSDRGGTDTQYF. CDR3 bases: TGTGCTAGTGGGTCTGACAGGGGTGGGACAGATACGCAGTATTTT.

This clone was recorded once. The chain recombines TRBV3-1 (or the pseudogene TRBV3-2) with TRBJ2-1; 12 nucleotides align to TRBD2. The CDR3 contains 16 residues. Germline CDR1 LGHDT, CDR2 YNNKEL (reference sequence). V lost 3 bases, J lost 4 bases, and 4 bases stayed unmatched. The CDR3 DNA sequence: TGTGCCAGCAGCCAGCTAGCGGGGGGGCGTTACAATGAGCAGTTCTTC. Its translation: CASSQLAGGRYNEQFF.

The chain is built from TRBV27 and TRBJ1-2, with 7 bases aligning to TRBD1. The CDR3 spans 14 residues. Germline loops: CDR1 MNHEY, CDR2 SMNVEV (reference sequence). The ends lost 8 bases at V and 8 bases at J; junction bases unmatched: 14. CDR3: CASGFRGAPGGYTF. CDR3 in DNA: TGTGCCAGCGGATTCAGGGGGGCTCCTGGCGGCTACACCTTC.

The rearrangement uses TRBV7-2 and TRBJ2-3; TRBD1 aligns across 10 bases. The CDR3 sequence is 17 residues long. V dropped 2 bases and J dropped 3; count of bases not matched to a gene: 8. The germline V gene has CDR1 SGHTA and CDR2 FQGNSA. The CDR3 spells CASSLSTGTGATDTQYF. In nucleotides, the CDR3 is TGTGCCAGCAGCTTATCGACGGGGACAGGGGCGACAGATACGCAGTATTTT. Variable domain in full (rest from reference TRBV7-2 and TRBJ2-3): GAGVSQSPSNKVTEKGKDVELRCDPISGHTALYWYRQSLGQGLEFLIYFQGNSAPDKSGLPSDRFSAERTGGSVSTLTIQRTQQEDSAVYLCASSLSTGTGATDTQYFGPGTRLTVL.

This sequence joins TRBV7-9 and TRBJ1-4; no definite D call. CDR1 and CDR2 (germline): SEHNR, FQNEAQ (reference sequence). V lost 1 base to trimming and J lost 8 bases, with 14 bases between them. This CDR3 has 15 amino acids. CDR3 nucleotides: TGTGCCAGCAGCTTAGTTGCGGGCGGAGGAGAAAAACTGTTTTTT. This gives the protein CASSLVAGGGEKLFF.

The chain uses TRBV5-1 and TRBJ2-3; 10 positions match TRBD2. V lost 6 bases, J lost 6 bases, and 16 bases stayed unmatched. The CDR3 extends over 17 amino acids. Germline V gene lookup returns CDR1 SGHRS and CDR2 YFSETQ. The CDR3 DNA reads TGCGCCAGCAAACCGGTCCCCAGCGGGGGGGCATTGGATACGCAGTATTTT. It translates to CASKPVPSGGALDTQYF.

The CDR3 sequence: CASSEGNTGELFF. For the CDR3, the DNA is TGCGCCAGCAGCGAGGGGAACACCGGGGAGCTGTTTTTT. The rearrangement joins TRBV5-1 to TRBJ2-2; D possibly corresponds to TRBD2 (5 bases). With 4 bases removed from V and 1 base from J, the gap between germline ends came to 5 bases. Germline assignment: CDR1 SGHRS and CDR2 YFSETQ. The CDR3 extends over 13 amino acids. Combining the CDR3 with reference TRBV5-1 and TRBJ2-2 gives the whole variable domain KAGVTQTPRYLIKTRGQQVTLSCSPISGHRSVSWYQQTPGQGLQFLFEYFSETQRNKGNFPGRFSGRQFSNSRSEMNVSTLELGDSALYLCASSEGNTGELFFGEGSRLTVL.

The V call is TRBV5-6, the J call TRBJ1-1; the D is unclear. The CDR3 loop spans 13 amino acids. Trimming stripped 4 bases from V and 1 base from J, with 8 bases between. The V gene's germline CDR1 is SGHDT and CDR2 YYEEEE. The DNA for the CDR3 is TGTGCCAGCAGCGTACTTGGGAACACTGAAGCTTTCTTT. Residues: CASSVLGNTEAFF.

The chain carries TRBV6-1 and TRBJ2-1, with D perhaps TRBD2 (6 bases). Trimming took off 4 bases at V and 0 bases at J, with 13 bases between the two ends. The V gene's germline CDR1 is MNHNS and CDR2 SASEGT. This CDR3 has 16 amino acids. This CDR3 is CASSGGVPSSYNEQFF. The CDR3 nucleotides read TGTGCCAGCAGTGGGGGGGTCCCGAGCTCCTACAATGAGCAGTTCTTC.

On this clone: An end of the junction does not agree with germline; a read error may underlie this. V gene TRBV2 combines with J gene TRBJ2-1; D is perhaps TRBD1 (6 bases). This CDR3 spans 14 amino acids. In germline, CDR1 is SNHLY, CDR2 FYNNEI. The CDR3 spells CASNEQGRGNEQFF. DNA for the CDR3: TGTGCCAGCAATGAACAGGGTAGGGGCAATGAGCAGTTCTTC.

V and J are TRBV28 and TRBJ1-4, with 8 nucleotides matching TRBD1. The germline V gene has CDR1 MDHEN and CDR2 SYDVKM. The CDR3 is made up of 14 amino acids. J lost 4 bases, V lost 5 bases, and 3 bases had no gene match. The CDR3 region is CASSLTGVNEKLFF. CDR3 in DNA: TGTGCCAGCAGTCTGACAGGGGTTAATGAAAAACTGTTTTTT.

The rearrangement uses TRBV28 and TRBJ1-1; no reliable D call. Germline loops: CDR1 MDHEN, CDR2 SYDVKM. Trimming pared 4 bases from V and 0 bases from J, leaving 12 bases between. The CDR3 consists of 15 residues. CDR3 loop: CASSSIWQMNTEAFF. The CDR3 DNA is TGTGCCAGCAGTTCGATATGGCAGATGAACACTGAAGCTTTCTTT. Full variable domain (outside the CDR3, taken from reference TRBV28 and TRBJ1-1): DVKVTQSSRYLVKRTGEKVFLECVQDMDHENMFWYRQDPGLGLRLIYFSYDVKMKEKGDIPEGYSVSREKKERFSLILESASTNQTSMYLCASSSIWQMNTEAFFGQGTRLTVV.